This TCR beta chain was profiled in a study of blood T cell repertoires in COVID-19. Study-level information: The United States, Italy and Spain supplied acute and convalescent COVID-19 samples. Sources were T cells, B-cell-depleted T cells, or PBMCs; the material itself was cDNA or gDNA.

Under the authors' procedure: Counts of nucleated cells, estimated from reference gene primer amplification, were obtained. TCRdb keeps only in-frame clones here, not all; method: immunoSEQ multiplex PCR. V and J calls and clone size come straight from that table; D and trimming were deduced from the DNA. The sample includes some 380,000 clones, 81% of them seen just once. V was clipped by 8 bases and J by 8 bases; unmatched bases: 4. Germline CDR1 reads ENHRY; CDR2 reads SYGVKD. This CDR3 comprises 13 residues. The TCR originated in a human donor with acute or convalescent COVID-19. The donor label of this sample is uncertain. The sequencing sample was made of peripheral blood. V and J are TRBV10-3 and TRBJ1-6; 9 bases are a match to TRBD1. The CDR3 coding sequence is TGTGCCATCGGGACAGGGCGGGATTCACCCCTCCACTTT. This translates into CAIGTGRDSPLHF.